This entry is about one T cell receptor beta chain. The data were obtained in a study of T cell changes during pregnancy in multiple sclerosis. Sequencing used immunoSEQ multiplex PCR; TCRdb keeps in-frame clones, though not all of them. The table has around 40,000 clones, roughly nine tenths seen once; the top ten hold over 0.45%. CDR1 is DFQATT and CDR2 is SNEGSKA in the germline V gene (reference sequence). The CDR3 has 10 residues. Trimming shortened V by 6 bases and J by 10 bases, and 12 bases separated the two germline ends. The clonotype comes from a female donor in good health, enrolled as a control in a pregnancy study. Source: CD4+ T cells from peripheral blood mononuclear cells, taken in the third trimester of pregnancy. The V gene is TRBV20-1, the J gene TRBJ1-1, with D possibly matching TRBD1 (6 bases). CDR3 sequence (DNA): TGCAGTGCGCCCAGGGGAACAGCTTTCTTT. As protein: CSAPRGTAFF.